This TCR beta chain was recovered during a study of graft-versus-host responses after intestinal transplantation. The CDR3 sequence is 19 residues long. CDR1 and CDR2 from the germline V gene are MNHEY and SMNVEV (reference sequence). Germline trimming cut 5 bases from V and 1 base from J; bases unmatched to any gene: 13. The repertoire was sequenced with immunoSEQ multiplex PCR; TCRdb's copy has only in-frame clones and lacks some. This repertoire shows around 19,000 clones, roughly 33% found once; its top ten account for more than 1.5%. The V call is TRBV27, the J call TRBJ2-7, with 14 bases that match TRBD2. This clonotype was sampled from a human patient who was an organ donor for intestinal transplantation. This specimen was alloreactive CD4+ T cells from a mixed lymphocyte reaction culture, taken before transplantation. Specified subset: CFSE-low proliferating T cells sorted from roughly six-day pre-transplant mixed lymphocyte reaction (GvH or HvG direction). CDR3 DNA sequence: TGTGCCAGCAGTCGTTCCGGGACTAGCGGGAGATACGAGTCCTACGAGCAGTACTTC. Residues: CASSRSGTSGRYESYEQYF.